These 19 T cell receptor beta chains were all obtained from the same sample, sequenced in a study of blood T cell repertoires in COVID-19. The protocol was immunoSEQ multiplex PCR, while the TCRdb copy is restricted to in-frame clones and leaves out a portion. Seen here are thousands of clones, approximately 86% observed once, and the top ten hold just over 7%. The sample was peripheral blood. These receptor sequences come from a human donor with active COVID-19. The donor label of this sample is uncertain.

The genes are TRBV7-8 and TRBJ2-7; D gene ambiguous. The germline CDR1 and CDR2 sequences are SGHVS and FQNEAQ. The V and J ends lost 3 bases and 6 bases respectively, with 15 bases between them. This CDR3 has 14 residues. DNA of the CDR3: TGTGCCAGCAGCTTTGAAGTTTTACAATCCGAGCAGTACGTC. The encoded protein is CASSFEVLQSEQYV.

This chain links TRBV11-2 with TRBJ2-3, with a possible D match to TRBD1 (5 bases). The CDR3 has 18 residues. V was clipped by 1 base and J by 2 bases, with 19 bases between them. CDR1 and CDR2 from the germline V gene are SGHAT and FQNNGV. CDR3 DNA: TGTGCCAGCAGCTTAGGAATGGGCAGGGAAGGGGTCACAGATACGCAGTATTTT. This sequence encodes CASSLGMGREGVTDTQYF.

The genes are TRBV2 and TRBJ2-1; no clear D gene. Germline CDR1 SNHLY, CDR2 FYNNEI. The CDR3 contains 13 residues. Between the trimmed V and J ends, which lost 1 base and 4 bases, there was a span of 5 bases. CDR3 amino acids: CASSEDSYNEQFF. CDR3 in DNA: TGTGCCAGCAGTGAAGACAGTTACAATGAGCAGTTCTTC.

V usage is TRBV2 and J usage is TRBJ2-3, with TRBD2 matching over 7 bases. CDR1 is SNHLY and CDR2 is FYNNEI in the germline V gene. Trimming took 6 bases from V and 0 from J; bases not matched to a gene: 6. This CDR3 has 15 residues. The CDR3 reads CASSALAASTDTQYF. CDR3 nucleotide sequence: TGTGCCAGCAGCGCCCTAGCGGCTAGCACAGATACGCAGTATTTT.

This chain uses TRBV19 with TRBJ2-7, with 10 bases that match TRBD1. Germline CDR1 and CDR2: LNHDA and SQIVND (reference sequence). There are 16 residues in the CDR3. Trimming removed 6 bases from V and 2 bases from J; junction bases left unmatched: 10. The CDR3 bases are TGTGCCAGTAGCCGTAGCTCCGGGACAGGGGCCTACGAGCAGTACTTC. Translating gives CASSRSSGTGAYEQYF.

V gene TRBV4-1 combines with J gene TRBJ2-3, with TRBD1 matching over 9 bases. CDR3 length: 17 residues. CDR1 MGHRA and CDR2 YSYEKL come from the germline V gene. The J segment lost 1 base and the V segment lost 3 bases, leaving 8 bases of the junction unmatched. The CDR3 is CASSQEQGAMGTDTQYF. The CDR3 DNA sequence: TGCGCCAGCAGCCAGGAACAGGGGGCTATGGGCACAGATACGCAGTATTTT.

The chain links TRBV6-5 to TRBJ1-5, with 8 bases lining up with TRBD1. Germline CDR1 reads MNHEY; CDR2 reads SVGAGI. With V trimmed by 6 bases and J by 4 bases, 8 bases remained unmatched. This CDR3 contains 15 residues. CDR3 residues: CASRDRALGNQPQHF. CDR3 nucleotide sequence: TGTGCCAGCAGGGACAGGGCGCTTGGGAATCAGCCCCAGCATTTT.

The chain recombines TRBV27 with TRBJ2-7; TRBD2 matches 10 bases. The V gene end was trimmed by 2 bases and the J gene end by 5 bases; junction bases not matched to a gene: 12. This CDR3 spans 17 amino acids. The germline V gene has CDR1 MNHEY and CDR2 SMNVEV (reference sequence). Here the CDR3 reads CASSLRALAGVLHEQYF. The CDR3, as DNA: TGTGCCAGCAGTTTACGGGCTCTAGCGGGGGTACTTCACGAGCAGTACTTC.

V is TRBV30 and J is TRBJ1-1, with TRBD1 identical over 8 bases. Germline CDR1 GTSNPN, CDR2 SVGIG (reference sequence). Losses at the gene ends were 2 bases for V and 0 bases for J; bases not matched to a gene: 8. The CDR3 covers 16 residues. The CDR3 DNA is TGTGCCTGGAGTACGCGGACAGGGCGAATGAACACTGAAGCTTTCTTT. Protein product: CAWSTRTGRMNTEAFF.

With regard to this clone: A read error may account for a junction end that differs from germline. The J gene is TRBJ2-5, the V gene TRBV7-7; D might be TRBD2 (6 bases). The CDR3 is made up of 15 amino acids. The germline V gene has CDR1 SSHAT and CDR2 FNYEAQ (reference sequence). The CDR3: CASSPGTLKQETQYF. The CDR3, as DNA: TGTGCTAGCAGCCCCGGGACTTTGAAACAAGAGACCCAGTACTTC.

The chain links TRBV29-1 to TRBJ2-1; 7 nucleotides match TRBD2. CDR3 length: 11 residues. Unmatched junction bases numbered 0, after V lost 4 bases and J lost 6 bases. Germline-derived CDR1 and CDR2 are SQVTM and ANQGSEA. CDR3: CSVAGGNEQFF. CDR3 in DNA: TGCAGCGTTGCGGGAGGCAATGAGCAGTTCTTC.

J is TRBJ1-5 and V is TRBV3-1 (or the pseudogene TRBV3-2); possible D gene TRBD1, 5 bases. CDR1 and CDR2 (germline): LGHDT, YNNKEL (reference sequence). The CDR3 has 15 amino acids. V lost 0 bases and J 3 bases, leaving 9 bases between the germline ends. This CDR3 reads CASSQDQGINQPQHF. The CDR3 DNA reads TGTGCCAGCAGCCAAGACCAGGGTATCAATCAGCCCCAGCATTTT.

This clone was observed a handful of times. The chain links TRBV5-6 to TRBJ1-6; TRBD1 aligns across 9 bases. From germline, CDR1 is SGHDT and CDR2 YYEEEE. V gave up 4 bases and J gave up 7 bases; unmatched junction bases: 6. The CDR3 is 15 residues long. The CDR3 here is CASSPGQGENSPLHF. The CDR3 region has the DNA TGTGCCAGCAGCCCGGGACAGGGCGAGAATTCACCCCTCCACTTT. Based on the CDR3 plus reference TRBV5-6 and TRBJ1-6, the full variable domain is DAGVTQSPTHLIKTRGQQVTLRCSPKSGHDTVSWYQQALGQGPQFIFQYYEEEERQRGNFPDRFSGHQFPNYSSELNVNALLLGDSALYLCASSPGQGENSPLHFGNGTRLTVT.

The rearrangement joins TRBV10-3 to TRBJ1-5; 7 nucleotides align to TRBD1. CDR1 and CDR2 (germline): ENHRY, SYGVKD. The CDR3 extends over 14 amino acids. With 3 bases clipped from V and 6 bases from J, the junction kept 5 bases outside the gene matches. The CDR3 DNA sequence: TGTGCCATCAGTGATGACAGGGTAGGTCAGCCCCAGCATTTT. Encoded protein: CAISDDRVGQPQHF.

This clone was detected only a few times. The chain is built from TRBV7-9 and TRBJ2-7; D ambiguous. Germline CDR1 SEHNR, CDR2 FQNEAQ (reference sequence). The CDR3 length is 12 residues. V was trimmed by 3 bases and J by 2 bases, leaving 5 bases between them. The CDR3 bases are TGTGCCAGCAGCTTGGGCGCCTACGAGCAGTACTTC. This encodes CASSLGAYEQYF.

The rearrangement joins TRBV4-2 to TRBJ2-2; D is undetermined. The CDR3 runs 18 residues. From germline, CDR1 is LGHNA and CDR2 YNFKEQ. With 0 bases removed from V and 2 bases from J, the gap between germline ends came to 16 bases. The CDR3 here is CASSQDGWVAVNTGELFF. DNA of the CDR3: TGTGCCAGCAGCCAAGATGGGTGGGTGGCGGTTAACACCGGGGAGCTGTTTTTT.

The chain has TRBV3-1 (or the pseudogene TRBV3-2) and TRBJ2-2; 7 bases are shared with TRBD2. The germline V gene encodes CDR1 LGHDT and CDR2 YNNKEL (reference sequence). The CDR3 extends over 14 amino acids. After removal of 4 bases from V and 6 bases from J, the junction contained 5 bases not matched to a gene. The CDR3, as DNA: TGTGCCAGCAGCCCTGAACGGGGGGCCGGGGAGCTGTTTTTT. This codes for CASSPERGAGELFF.

V usage is TRBV9 and J usage is TRBJ1-1; 8 bases match TRBD1. Germline V CDR1 and CDR2: SGDLS, YYNGEE. The CDR3 sequence is 15 residues long. V gave up 2 bases and J gave up 2 bases; unmatched junction bases: 5. This chain's CDR3 is CASSVGSGGNTEAFF. The CDR3 DNA reads as TGTGCCAGCAGCGTCGGTTCAGGGGGCAACACTGAAGCTTTCTTT.

The chain has TRBV14 and TRBJ2-1; 8 nucleotides match TRBD1. The CDR3 length is 15 residues. CDR1 is SGHDN and CDR2 is FVKESK in the germline V gene. The V and J ends lost 8 bases and 10 bases, in that order; junction bases with no gene match: 16. CDR3 sequence: CASVKTGQGTGEQFF. The CDR3 DNA reads TGTGCCAGCGTAAAGACTGGACAGGGTACGGGGGAGCAGTTCTTC.